The TCR beta chain described here comes from a study of cytomegalovirus exposure and HLA in healthy donors. The PCR had 60 Vbeta and 13 Jbeta primers. Assay used: immunoSEQ multiplex PCR; TCRdb lists only in-frame clones, some missing. The sample records some 120,000 clones, about 70% being singletons. The CDR3 is 15 amino acids. CDR1 and CDR2 (germline): SGHVS, FNYEAQ. Deletions cut 2 bases from V and 3 bases from J, with 12 bases between. The clonotype comes from a woman in her 30s in good health and CMV-seronegative. Material for sequencing was PBMCs. The chain carries TRBV7-6 and TRBJ2-3; tentative D call: TRBD2 (6 bases). CDR3 loop: CASSLRPSDTDTQYF. CDR3 coding DNA: TGTGCCAGCAGCTTACGTCCTAGCGATACAGATACGCAGTATTTT.